The 24 T cell receptor beta chains given below trace back to one sample, sequenced in a study of T cells expressing NK-cell markers. TCRdb processed the 5' RACE reads again and assigns one entry to each CDR3 protein, with no DNA. The listing contains approximately 150,000 distinct CDR3 sequences. The sequenced sample was blood T cells: a sorted CD56 or NKG2C T cell subset, CD4+ or CD8+ T cells, or bulk PBMC T cells (not recorded which). The receptors stem from a woman between 18 and 75 years old in good health.

This chain links TRBV7-9 with TRBJ2-7; TCRdb's D gene call, TRBD1, goes unchecked for lack of DNA. CDR3 size: 15 residues. Germline V gene sequence: CDR1 SEHNR, CDR2 FQNEAQ (reference sequence). CDR3 loop: CASSYLGAYSYEQYF.

The chain joins TRBV7-2 to TRBJ2-3; the D call from TCRdb, TRBD2, cannot be confirmed without DNA. The CDR3 has 15 amino acids. Germline values: CDR1 SGHTA, CDR2 FQGNSA. The CDR3 reads CASSGGRGRADTQYF. Variable domain in full (rest from reference TRBV7-2 and TRBJ2-3): GAGVSQSPSNKVTEKGKDVELRCDPISGHTALYWYRQSLGQGLEFLIYFQGNSAPDKSGLPSDRFSAERTGGSVSTLTIQRTQQEDSAVYLCASSGGRGRADTQYFGPGTRLTVL.

The chain recombines TRBV9 with TRBJ2-5. This CDR3 contains 12 residues. Germline assignment: CDR1 SGDLS and CDR2 YYNGEE. CDR3 in amino acids: CASSVVGETQYF. Filled out from reference TRBV9 and TRBJ2-5, the complete variable domain reads DSGVTQTPKHLITATGQRVTLRCSPRSGDLSVYWYQQSLDQGLQFLIQYYNGEERAKGNILERFSAQQFPDLHSELNLSSLELGDSALYFCASSVVGETQYFGPGTRLLVL.

The J gene is TRBJ2-3, the V gene TRBV9; TCRdb's D call, TRBD1, is unchecked because there is no DNA. There are 15 residues in the CDR3. The V gene's germline CDR1 is SGDLS and CDR2 YYNGEE. The CDR3 spells CASSVGGAFADTQYF.

The chain carries TRBV24-1 and TRBJ2-5; checking the TCRdb D call of TRBD2 is not possible without DNA. Germline CDR1 reads KGHDR; CDR2 reads SFDVKD. There are 18 residues in the CDR3. Here the CDR3 reads CATSDPGLAGGPVETQYF.

V gene TRBV20-1 combines with J gene TRBJ2-3; the TCRdb call, TRBD2, lacks DNA for checking. This CDR3 has 14 amino acids. Germline V gives CDR1 DFQATT, CDR2 SNEGSKA (reference sequence). CDR3 in amino acids: CSALLWGGRNTQYF.

The V call is TRBV12-3 or TRBV12-4, the J call TRBJ2-6. This CDR3 is 16 amino acids long. The CDR3 is CASSSEFRSGANVLTF.

V usage is TRBV15 and J usage is TRBJ1-1; TCRdb returns TRBD1, unconfirmable since there is no DNA. CDR1 is LNHNV and CDR2 is YYDKDF in the germline V gene (reference sequence). This CDR3 is built from 12 residues. CDR3 loop: CATRVGRAEAFF.

The chain recombines TRBV6-1 with TRBJ1-2. Germline V gene lookup returns CDR1 MNHNS and CDR2 SASEGT. CDR3 size: 13 residues. CDR3 residues: CASRPPGALRGTF.

The rearrangement joins TRBV11-2 to TRBJ2-7. Germline V gene data show CDR1 as SGHAT and CDR2 as FQNNGV. This CDR3 spans 12 amino acids. CDR3 amino acids: CASSLGSTSQYF.

This chain uses TRBV5-8 with TRBJ1-3; TCRdb selects TRBD1, and the lack of DNA leaves this call unchecked. Germline V gene data show CDR1 as SGHTS and CDR2 as YDEGEE. CDR3 size: 16 residues. The CDR3 here is CASSRREGASGNTIYF.

The V gene is TRBV5-5, the J gene TRBJ2-7; the TRBD1 assignment by TCRdb is unverifiable without DNA. The germline CDR1 and CDR2 sequences are SGHKS and YYEKEE (reference sequence). This CDR3 contains 16 residues. The CDR3 spells CASSSRDRGPTIEQYF.

This rearrangement joins TRBV29-1 to TRBJ2-3; the D call from TCRdb, TRBD2, cannot be confirmed without DNA. This CDR3 is built from 14 residues. The V gene's germline CDR1 is SQVTM and CDR2 ANQGSEA. The CDR3 sequence is CSVGTSGSTDTQYF.

The rearrangement joins TRBV5-1 to TRBJ2-3; TCRdb picks TRBD2, but there is no DNA to check that call. The CDR3 is made up of 14 amino acids. Germline loops: CDR1 SGHRS, CDR2 YFSETQ. CDR3 amino acids: CASSSGLAVDTQYF.

The chain combines TRBV12-3 or TRBV12-4 with TRBJ2-7; the TCRdb D gene call, TRBD1, has no DNA to confirm it. This CDR3 region has 14 residues. The CDR3 protein is CASSGDRSPYEQYF.

The J gene is TRBJ1-1, the V gene TRBV29-1. Germline CDR1 and CDR2: SQVTM and ANQGSEA. This CDR3 comprises 12 residues. The chain's CDR3 is CSLTALVTEAFF.

The rearrangement joins TRBV6-1 to TRBJ1-5. CDR1 and CDR2 (germline): MNHNS, SASEGT. The CDR3 consists of 13 residues. CDR3 sequence reads: CASQPSGDQPQHF.

The rearrangement uses TRBV12-3 or TRBV12-4 and TRBJ1-1; the TCRdb D gene call, TRBD1, has no DNA to confirm it. The CDR3 sequence is 16 residues long. The CDR3 protein is CASSLGTTGAITEAFF.

The chain joins TRBV3-1 to TRBJ2-7; no DNA is available, so the TRBD2 call from TCRdb remains unchecked. CDR1 and CDR2 (germline): LGHDT, YNNKEL (reference sequence). This CDR3 contains 17 residues. The CDR3: CASSRNPGLAIQGEQYF.

Here the CDR3 reads CASIRKRGGPYEQYF. V and J are TRBV6-1 and TRBJ2-7; checking the TCRdb D call of TRBD2 is not possible without DNA. Germline loops: CDR1 MNHNS, CDR2 SASEGT. This CDR3 region has 15 residues.

V is TRBV20-1 and J is TRBJ2-1; TCRdb's assignment of TRBD2 cannot be checked, as there is no DNA. Per germline, CDR1 DFQATT and CDR2 SNEGSKA (reference sequence). The length of the CDR3 is 18 residues. CDR3 region: CSAPSQGHRQSSYNEQFF.

The V and J genes are TRBV2 and TRBJ1-2. Germline CDR1 is SNHLY and CDR2 is FYNNEI. This CDR3 contains 14 residues. The CDR3 sequence: CASSEEEGNYGYTF.

The rearrangement links TRBV5-1 to TRBJ2-2; the TRBD1 assignment by TCRdb is unverifiable without DNA. Germline CDR1 is SGHRS and CDR2 is YFSETQ. The CDR3 loop spans 14 amino acids. The CDR3 here is CASSLAGASGELFF.

The rearrangement links TRBV5-1 to TRBJ2-5; the TRBD2 assignment by TCRdb is unverifiable without DNA. The germline V gene encodes CDR1 SGHRS and CDR2 YFSETQ. This CDR3 contains 15 residues. This CDR3 reads CASSPRSGGQETQYF.